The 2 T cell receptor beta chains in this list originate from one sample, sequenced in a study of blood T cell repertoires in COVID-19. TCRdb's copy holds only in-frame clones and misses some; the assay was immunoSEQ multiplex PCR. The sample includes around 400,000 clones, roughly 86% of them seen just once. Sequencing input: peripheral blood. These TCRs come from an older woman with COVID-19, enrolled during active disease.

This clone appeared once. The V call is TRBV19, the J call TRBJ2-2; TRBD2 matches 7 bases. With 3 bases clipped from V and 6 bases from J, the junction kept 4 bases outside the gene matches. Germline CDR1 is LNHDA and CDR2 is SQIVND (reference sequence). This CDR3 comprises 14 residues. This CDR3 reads CASSILAGAGELFF. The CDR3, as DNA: TGTGCCAGTAGTATTTTGGCGGGGGCCGGGGAGCTGTTTTTT.

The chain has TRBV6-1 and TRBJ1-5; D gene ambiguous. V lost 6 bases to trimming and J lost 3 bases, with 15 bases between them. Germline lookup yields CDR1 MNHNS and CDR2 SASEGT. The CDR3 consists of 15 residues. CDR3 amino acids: CASRLQRSTNQPQHF. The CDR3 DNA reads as TGTGCCAGCAGACTACAACGGTCGACCAATCAGCCCCAGCATTTT.